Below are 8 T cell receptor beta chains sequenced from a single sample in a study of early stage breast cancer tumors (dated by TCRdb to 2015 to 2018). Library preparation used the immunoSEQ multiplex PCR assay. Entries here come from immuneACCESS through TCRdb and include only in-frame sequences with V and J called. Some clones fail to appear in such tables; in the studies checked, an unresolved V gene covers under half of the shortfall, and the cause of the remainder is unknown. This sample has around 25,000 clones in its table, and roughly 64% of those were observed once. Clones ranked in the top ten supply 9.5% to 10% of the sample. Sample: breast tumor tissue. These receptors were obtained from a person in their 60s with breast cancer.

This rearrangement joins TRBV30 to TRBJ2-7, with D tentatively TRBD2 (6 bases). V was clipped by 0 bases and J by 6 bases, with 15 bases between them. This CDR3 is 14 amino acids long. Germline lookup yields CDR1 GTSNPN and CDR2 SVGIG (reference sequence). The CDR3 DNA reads TGTGCCTGGAGTGTTGGGGGAGGAACGCTCGAGCAGTACTTC. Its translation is CAWSVGGGTLEQYF.

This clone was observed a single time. The CDR3 nucleotides are TGTGCCAGTAGTATTCGGGAATCTTTCTACGGCTACACCTTC. Amino acids: CASSIRESFYGYTF. This chain links TRBV19 with TRBJ1-2; D is ambiguous. The CDR3 is 14 residues long. Trimming pared 3 bases from V and 8 bases from J, leaving 16 bases between. CDR1 and CDR2 (germline): LNHDA, SQIVND (reference sequence).

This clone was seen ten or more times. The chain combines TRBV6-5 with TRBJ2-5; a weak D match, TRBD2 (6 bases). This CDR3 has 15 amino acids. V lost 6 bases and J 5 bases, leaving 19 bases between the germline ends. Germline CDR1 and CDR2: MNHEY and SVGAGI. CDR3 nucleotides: TGTGCCAGCAGCCGATGGGGGACTGGGGGGGAGACCCAGTACTTC. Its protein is CASSRWGTGGETQYF.

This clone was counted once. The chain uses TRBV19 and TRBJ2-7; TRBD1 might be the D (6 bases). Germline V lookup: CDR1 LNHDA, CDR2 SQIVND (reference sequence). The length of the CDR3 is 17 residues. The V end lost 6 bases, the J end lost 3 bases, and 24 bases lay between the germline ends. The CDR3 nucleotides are TGTGCCAGTAGACCCAACCATCCAGGGGCGCAAGGCTACGAGCAGTACTTC. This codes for CASRPNHPGAQGYEQYF.

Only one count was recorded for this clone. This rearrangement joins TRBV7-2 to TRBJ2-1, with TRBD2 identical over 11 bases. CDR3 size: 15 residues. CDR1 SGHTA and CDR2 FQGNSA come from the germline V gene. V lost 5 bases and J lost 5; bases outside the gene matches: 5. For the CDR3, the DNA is TGTGCCAGCAGCCCGACTAGCGGGAAGCACAATGAGCAGTTCTTC. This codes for CASSPTSGKHNEQFF. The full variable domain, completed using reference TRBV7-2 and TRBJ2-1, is GAGVSQSPSNKVTEKGKDVELRCDPISGHTALYWYRQSLGQGLEFLIYFQGNSAPDKSGLPSDRFSAERTGGSVSTLTIQRTQQEDSAVYLCASSPTSGKHNEQFFGPGTRLTVL.

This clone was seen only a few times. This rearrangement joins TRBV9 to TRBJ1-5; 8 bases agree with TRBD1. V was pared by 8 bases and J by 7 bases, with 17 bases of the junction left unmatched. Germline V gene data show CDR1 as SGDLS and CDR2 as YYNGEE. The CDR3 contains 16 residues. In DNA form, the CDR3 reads TGTGCCAGTACGGCGGCACAGGGGGTTATCGTCCAGCCCCAGCATTTT. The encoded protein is CASTAAQGVIVQPQHF.

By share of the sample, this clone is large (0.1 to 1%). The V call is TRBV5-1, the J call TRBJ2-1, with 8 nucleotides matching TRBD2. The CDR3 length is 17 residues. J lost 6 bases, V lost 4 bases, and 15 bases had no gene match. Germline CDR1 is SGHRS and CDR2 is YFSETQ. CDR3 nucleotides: TGCGCCAGCAGCCTGGGAGGAACAGCGGGAGTATCCAATGAGCAGTTCTTC. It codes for CASSLGGTAGVSNEQFF.

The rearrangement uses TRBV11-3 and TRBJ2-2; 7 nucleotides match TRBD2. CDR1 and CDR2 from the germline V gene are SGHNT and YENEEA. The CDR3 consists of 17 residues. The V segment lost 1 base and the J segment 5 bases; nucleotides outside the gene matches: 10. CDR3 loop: CASSLGSGRDRTGELFF. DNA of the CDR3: TGTGCCAGCAGCTTAGGAAGTGGGAGGGACCGTACCGGGGAGCTGTTTTTT.